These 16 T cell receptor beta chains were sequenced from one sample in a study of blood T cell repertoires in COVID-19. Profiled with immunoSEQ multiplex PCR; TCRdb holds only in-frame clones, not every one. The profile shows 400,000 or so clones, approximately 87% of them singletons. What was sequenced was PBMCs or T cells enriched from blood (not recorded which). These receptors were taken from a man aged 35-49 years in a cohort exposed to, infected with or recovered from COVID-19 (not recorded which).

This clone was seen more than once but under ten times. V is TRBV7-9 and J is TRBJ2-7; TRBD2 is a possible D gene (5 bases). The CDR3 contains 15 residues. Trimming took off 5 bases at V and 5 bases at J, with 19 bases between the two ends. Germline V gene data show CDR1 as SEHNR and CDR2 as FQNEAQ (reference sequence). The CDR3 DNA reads TGTGCCAGCAGCGCAGAGGGTCTGGGAGCCCACGAGCAGTACTTC. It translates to CASSAEGLGAHEQYF. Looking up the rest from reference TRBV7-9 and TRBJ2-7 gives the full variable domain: DTGVSQNPRHKITKRGQNVTFRCDPISEHNRLYWYRQTLGQGPEFLTYFQNEAQLEKSRLLSDRFSAERPKGSFSTLEIQRTEQGDSAMYLCASSAEGLGAHEQYFGPGTRLTVT.

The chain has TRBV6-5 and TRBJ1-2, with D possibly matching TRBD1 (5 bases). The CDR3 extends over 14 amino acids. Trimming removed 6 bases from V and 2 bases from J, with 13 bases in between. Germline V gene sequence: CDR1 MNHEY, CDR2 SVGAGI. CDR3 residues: CASRQGTDNYGYTF. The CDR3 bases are TGTGCCAGCAGGCAGGGTACCGACAACTATGGCTACACCTTC.

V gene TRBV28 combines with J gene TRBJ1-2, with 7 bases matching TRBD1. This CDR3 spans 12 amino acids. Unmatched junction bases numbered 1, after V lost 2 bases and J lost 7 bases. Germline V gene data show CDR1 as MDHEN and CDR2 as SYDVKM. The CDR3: CASSLRGLGYTF. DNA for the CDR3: TGTGCCAGCAGTTTAAGGGGGCTTGGCTACACCTTC.

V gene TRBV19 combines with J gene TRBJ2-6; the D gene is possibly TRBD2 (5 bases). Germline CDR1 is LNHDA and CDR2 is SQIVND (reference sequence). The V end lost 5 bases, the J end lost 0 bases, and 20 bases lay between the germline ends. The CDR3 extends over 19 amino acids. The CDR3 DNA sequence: TGTGCCAGTAGTCCTCGGACTGATATCGCTAACTCTGGGGCCAACGTCCTGACTTTC. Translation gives CASSPRTDIANSGANVLTF. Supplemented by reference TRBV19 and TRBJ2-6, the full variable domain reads DGGITQSPKYLFRKEGQNVTLSCEQNLNHDAMYWYRQDPGQGLRLIYYSQIVNDFQKGDIAEGYSVSREKKESFPLTVTSAQKNPTAFYLCASSPRTDIANSGANVLTFGAGSRLTVL.

The CDR3 sequence: CASSQDAGLDEKLFF. In DNA form, the CDR3 reads TGTGCCAGCAGCCAAGATGCAGGGTTGGATGAAAAACTGTTTTTT. V gene TRBV4-2 combines with J gene TRBJ1-4; maybe TRBD1 (5 bases). The germline V gene encodes CDR1 LGHNA and CDR2 YNFKEQ. The CDR3 covers 15 residues. Trimming left V 0 bases short and J 6 bases short, with 11 bases between.

CDR3 residues: CAWDRGLGEQYF. Written as DNA, the CDR3 is TGTGCCTGGGACAGGGGGCTTGGCGAGCAGTACTTC. The chain links TRBV30 to TRBJ2-7; 10 bases map to TRBD1. The germline V gene has CDR1 GTSNPN and CDR2 SVGIG (reference sequence). J gave up 6 bases and V 5 bases, and 4 bases lay outside the gene matches. There are 12 residues in the CDR3.

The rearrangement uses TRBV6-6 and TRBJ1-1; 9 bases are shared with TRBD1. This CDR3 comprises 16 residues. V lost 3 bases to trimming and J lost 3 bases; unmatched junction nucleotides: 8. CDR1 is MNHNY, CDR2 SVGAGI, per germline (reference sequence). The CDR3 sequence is CASSYGGQGLHTEAFF. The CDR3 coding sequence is TGTGCCAGCAGTTATGGGGGACAGGGCCTCCACACTGAAGCTTTCTTT.

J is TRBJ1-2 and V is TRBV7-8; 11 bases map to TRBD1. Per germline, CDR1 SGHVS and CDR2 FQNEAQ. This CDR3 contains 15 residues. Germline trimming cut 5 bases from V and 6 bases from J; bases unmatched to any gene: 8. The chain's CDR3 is CASSIRDRGGNGYTF. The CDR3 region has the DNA TGTGCCAGCAGCATCCGGGACAGGGGGGGGAATGGCTACACCTTC. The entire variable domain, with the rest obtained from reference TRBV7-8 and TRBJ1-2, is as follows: GAGVSQSPRYKVAKRGQDVALRCDPISGHVSLFWYQQALGQGPEFLTYFQNEAQLDKSGLPSDRFFAERPEGSVSTLKIQRTQQEDSAVYLCASSIRDRGGNGYTFGSGTRLTVV.

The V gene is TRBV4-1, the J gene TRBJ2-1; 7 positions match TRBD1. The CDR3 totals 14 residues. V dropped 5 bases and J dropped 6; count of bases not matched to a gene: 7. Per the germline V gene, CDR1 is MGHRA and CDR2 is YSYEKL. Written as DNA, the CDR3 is TGCGCCAGCAGCTGGAGACAGGGCACCAATGAGCAGTTCTTC. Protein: CASSWRQGTNEQFF.

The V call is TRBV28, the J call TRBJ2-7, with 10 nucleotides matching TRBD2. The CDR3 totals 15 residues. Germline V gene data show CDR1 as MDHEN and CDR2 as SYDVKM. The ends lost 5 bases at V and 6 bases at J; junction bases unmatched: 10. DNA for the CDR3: TGTGCCAGCAGTCCAGCGGGAGGGGGGGTAGGCGAGCAGTACTTC. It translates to CASSPAGGGVGEQYF.

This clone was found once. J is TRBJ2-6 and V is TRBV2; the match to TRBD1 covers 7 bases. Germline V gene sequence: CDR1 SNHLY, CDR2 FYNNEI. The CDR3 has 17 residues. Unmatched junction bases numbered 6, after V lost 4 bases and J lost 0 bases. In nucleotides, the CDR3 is TGTGCCAGCAGTGTCCAGGGGGAAGGCTCTGGGGCCAACGTCCTGACTTTC. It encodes CASSVQGEGSGANVLTF.

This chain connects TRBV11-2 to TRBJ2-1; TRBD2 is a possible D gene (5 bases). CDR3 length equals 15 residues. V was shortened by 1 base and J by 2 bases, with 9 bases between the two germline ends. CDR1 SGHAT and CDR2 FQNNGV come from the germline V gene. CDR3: CASSLVLAPYNEQFF. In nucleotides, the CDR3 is TGTGCCAGCAGCTTAGTCCTAGCACCCTACAATGAGCAGTTCTTC. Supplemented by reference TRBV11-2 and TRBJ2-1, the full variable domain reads EAGVAQSPRYKIIEKRQSVAFWCNPISGHATLYWYQQILGQGPKLLIQFQNNGVVDDSQLPKDRFSAERLKGVDSTLKIQPAKLEDSAVYLCASSLVLAPYNEQFFGPGTRLTVL.

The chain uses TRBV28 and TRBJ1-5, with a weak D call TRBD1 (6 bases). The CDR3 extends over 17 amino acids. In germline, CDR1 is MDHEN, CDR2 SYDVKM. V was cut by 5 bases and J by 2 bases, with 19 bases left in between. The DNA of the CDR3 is TGTGCCAGCAGTCCCGGTGGGAAGGGGGGGGGCAATCAGCCCCAGCATTTT. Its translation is CASSPGGKGGGNQPQHF.

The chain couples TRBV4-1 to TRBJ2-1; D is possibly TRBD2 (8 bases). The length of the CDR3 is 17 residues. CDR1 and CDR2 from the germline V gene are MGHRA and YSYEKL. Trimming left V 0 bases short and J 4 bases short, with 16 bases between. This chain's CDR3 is CASSQEGGGRSYNEQFF. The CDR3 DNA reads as TGCGCCAGCAGCCAAGAAGGGGGCGGGAGGAGTTACAATGAGCAGTTCTTC.

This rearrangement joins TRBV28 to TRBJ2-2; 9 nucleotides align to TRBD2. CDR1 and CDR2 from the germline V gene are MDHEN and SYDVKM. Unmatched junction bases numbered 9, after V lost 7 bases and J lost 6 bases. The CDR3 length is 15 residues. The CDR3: CASKEGSGSAGELFF. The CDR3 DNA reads TGTGCCAGCAAGGAAGGTAGCGGGAGTGCCGGGGAGCTGTTTTTT.

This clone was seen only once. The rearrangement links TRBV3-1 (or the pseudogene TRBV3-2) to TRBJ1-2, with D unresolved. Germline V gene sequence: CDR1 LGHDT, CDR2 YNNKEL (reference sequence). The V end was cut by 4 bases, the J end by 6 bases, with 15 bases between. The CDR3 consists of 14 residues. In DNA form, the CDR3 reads TGTGCCAGCAGCCCGCTCGCCAGGAAGGATGGCTACACCTTC. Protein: CASSPLARKDGYTF.